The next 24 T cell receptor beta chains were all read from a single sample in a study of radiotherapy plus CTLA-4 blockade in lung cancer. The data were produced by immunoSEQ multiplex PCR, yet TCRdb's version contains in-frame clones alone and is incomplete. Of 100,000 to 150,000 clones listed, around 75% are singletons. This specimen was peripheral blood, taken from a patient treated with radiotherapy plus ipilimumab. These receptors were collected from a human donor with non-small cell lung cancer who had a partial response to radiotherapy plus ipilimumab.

CDR3 bases: TGTGCCAGCTCACCAGATCGACTAGCGGGAGATACGCAGTATTTT. Translated: CASSPDRLAGDTQYF. The rearrangement uses TRBV18 and TRBJ2-3, with 10 bases lining up with TRBD2. The V gene's germline CDR1 is KGHSH and CDR2 LQKENI. CDR3 size: 15 residues. J was trimmed by 5 bases and V by 2 bases; bases with no gene match: 4.

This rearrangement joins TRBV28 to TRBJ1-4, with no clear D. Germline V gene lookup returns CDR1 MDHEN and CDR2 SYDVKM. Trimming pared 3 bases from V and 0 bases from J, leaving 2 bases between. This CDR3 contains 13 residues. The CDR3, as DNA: TGTGCCAGCAGTTTCGCAACTAATGAAAAACTGTTTTTT. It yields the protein CASSFATNEKLFF.

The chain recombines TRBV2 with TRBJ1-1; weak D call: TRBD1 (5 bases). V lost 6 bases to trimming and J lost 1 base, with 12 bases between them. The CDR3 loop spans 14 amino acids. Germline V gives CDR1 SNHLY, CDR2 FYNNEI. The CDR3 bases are TGTGCCAGCAGAGCGGGACTCCCGAACACTGAAGCTTTCTTT. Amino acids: CASRAGLPNTEAFF.

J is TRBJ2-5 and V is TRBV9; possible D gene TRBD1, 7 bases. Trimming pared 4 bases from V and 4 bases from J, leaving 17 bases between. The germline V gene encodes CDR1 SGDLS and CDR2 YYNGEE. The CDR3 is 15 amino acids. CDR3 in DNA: TGTGCCAGCAGCCCGAGGGGCAGGGGGGTAGAGACCCAGTACTTC. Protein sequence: CASSPRGRGVETQYF.

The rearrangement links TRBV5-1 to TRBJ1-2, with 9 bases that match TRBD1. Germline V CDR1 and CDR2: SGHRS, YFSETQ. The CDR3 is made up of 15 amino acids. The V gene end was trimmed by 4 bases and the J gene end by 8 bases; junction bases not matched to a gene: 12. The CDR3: CASSRGQGRMEGYTF. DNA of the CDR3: TGCGCCAGCAGCCGCGGACAGGGGCGAATGGAGGGCTACACCTTC.

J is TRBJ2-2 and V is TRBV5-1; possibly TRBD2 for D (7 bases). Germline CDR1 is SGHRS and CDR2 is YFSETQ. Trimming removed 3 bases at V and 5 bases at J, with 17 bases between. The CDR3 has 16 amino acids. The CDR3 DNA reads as TGCGCCAGCAGCTGGGGGGGCCCTTCGAGAACCGGGGAGCTGTTTTTT. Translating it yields CASSWGGPSRTGELFF.

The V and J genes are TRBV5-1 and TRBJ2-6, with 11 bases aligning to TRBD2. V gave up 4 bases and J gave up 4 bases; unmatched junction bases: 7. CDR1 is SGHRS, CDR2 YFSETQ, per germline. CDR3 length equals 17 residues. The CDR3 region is CASSTGTSGSGANVLTF. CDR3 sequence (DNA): TGCGCCAGCAGCACGGGGACTAGCGGTTCGGGGGCCAACGTCCTGACTTTC.

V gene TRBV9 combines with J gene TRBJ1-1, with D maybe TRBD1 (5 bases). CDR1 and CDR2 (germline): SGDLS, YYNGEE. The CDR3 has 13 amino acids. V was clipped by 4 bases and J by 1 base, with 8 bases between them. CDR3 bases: TGTGCCAGCAGCTTTGACAGGAACACTGAAGCTTTCTTT. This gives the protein CASSFDRNTEAFF.

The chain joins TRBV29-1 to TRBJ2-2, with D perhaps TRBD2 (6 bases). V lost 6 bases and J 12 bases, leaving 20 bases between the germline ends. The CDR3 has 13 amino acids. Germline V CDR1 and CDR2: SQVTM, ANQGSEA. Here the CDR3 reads CSVVLAPPAKLFF. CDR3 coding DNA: TGCAGCGTCGTCCTAGCGCCACCGGCGAAGCTGTTTTTT.

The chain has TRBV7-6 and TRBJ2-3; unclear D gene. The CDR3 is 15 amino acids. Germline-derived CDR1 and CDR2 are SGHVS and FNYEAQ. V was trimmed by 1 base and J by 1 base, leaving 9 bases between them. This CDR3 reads CASSLGLSGTDTQYF. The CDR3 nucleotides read TGTGCCAGCAGCTTAGGACTGTCGGGCACAGATACGCAGTATTTT.

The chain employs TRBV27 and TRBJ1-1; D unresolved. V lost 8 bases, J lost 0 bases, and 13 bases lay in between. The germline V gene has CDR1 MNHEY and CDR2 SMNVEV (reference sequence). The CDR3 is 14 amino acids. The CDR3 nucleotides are TGTGCCAGCTCAAACATTAATATGAACACTGAAGCTTTCTTT. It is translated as CASSNINMNTEAFF.

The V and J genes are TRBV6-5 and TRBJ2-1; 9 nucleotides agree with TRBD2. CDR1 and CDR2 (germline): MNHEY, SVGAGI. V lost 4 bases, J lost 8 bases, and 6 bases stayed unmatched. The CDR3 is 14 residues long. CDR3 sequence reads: CASSSGLASDEQFF. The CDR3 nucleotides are TGTGCCAGCAGTTCGGGACTAGCTAGCGATGAGCAGTTCTTC.

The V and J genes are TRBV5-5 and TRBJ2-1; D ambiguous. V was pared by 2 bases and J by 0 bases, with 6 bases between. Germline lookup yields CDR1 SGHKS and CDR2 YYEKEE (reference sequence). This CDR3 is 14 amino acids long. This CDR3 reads CASSLQSSYNEQFF. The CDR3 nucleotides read TGTGCCAGCAGCTTACAGAGCTCCTACAATGAGCAGTTCTTC.

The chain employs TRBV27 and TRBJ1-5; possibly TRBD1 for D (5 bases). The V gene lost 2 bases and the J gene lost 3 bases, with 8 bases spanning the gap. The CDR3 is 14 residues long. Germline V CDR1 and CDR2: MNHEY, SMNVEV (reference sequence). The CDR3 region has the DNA TGTGCCAGCAGTTTACAGGGCTTCAATCAGCCCCAGCATTTT. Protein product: CASSLQGFNQPQHF.

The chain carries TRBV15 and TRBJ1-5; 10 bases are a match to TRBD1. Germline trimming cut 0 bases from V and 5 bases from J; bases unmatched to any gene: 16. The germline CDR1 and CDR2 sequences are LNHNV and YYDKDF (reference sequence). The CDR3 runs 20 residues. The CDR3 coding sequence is TGTGCCACCAGCAGAGATTGGGGGGACAGGGGAGCAAGTCGGGATCAGCCCCAGCATTTT. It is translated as CATSRDWGDRGASRDQPQHF.

The CDR3, as DNA: TGTGCCAGCAGCTACTCGCTAGCAACCTACGAGCAGTACGTC. This encodes CASSYSLATYEQYV. The chain uses TRBV28 and TRBJ2-7; weak D call: TRBD2 (5 bases). Trimming removed 6 bases from V and 2 bases from J, with 14 bases in between. Germline CDR1 is MDHEN and CDR2 is SYDVKM. The CDR3 is 14 residues long.

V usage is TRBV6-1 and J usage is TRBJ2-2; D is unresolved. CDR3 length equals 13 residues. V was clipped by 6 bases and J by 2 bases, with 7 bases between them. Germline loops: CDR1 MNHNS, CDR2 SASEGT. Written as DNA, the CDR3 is TGTGCCAGCAGGATACATAACACCGGGGAGCTGTTTTTT. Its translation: CASRIHNTGELFF.

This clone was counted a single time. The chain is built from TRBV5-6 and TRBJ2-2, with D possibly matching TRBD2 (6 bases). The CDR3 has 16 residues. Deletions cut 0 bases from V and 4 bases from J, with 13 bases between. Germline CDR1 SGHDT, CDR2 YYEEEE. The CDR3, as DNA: TGTGCCAGCAGCTTGGCCGCGGGGAGGAGCACCGGGGAGCTGTTTTTT. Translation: CASSLAAGRSTGELFF.

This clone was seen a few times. The CDR3 protein is CASSLRLENTEAFF. The CDR3 DNA follows: TGTGCCAGCAGCCTCCGACTGGAGAACACTGAAGCTTTCTTT. The gene calls are TRBV13 and TRBJ1-1; D uncertain. The CDR3 sequence is 14 residues long. The germline CDR1 and CDR2 sequences are PRHDT and FYEKMQ (reference sequence). Trimming pared 5 bases from V and 1 base from J, leaving 11 bases between.

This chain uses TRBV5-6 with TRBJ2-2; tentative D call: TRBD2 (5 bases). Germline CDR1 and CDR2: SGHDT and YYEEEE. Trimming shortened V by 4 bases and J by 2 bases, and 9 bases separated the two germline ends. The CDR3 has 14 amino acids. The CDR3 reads CASSLAGNTGELFF. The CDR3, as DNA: TGTGCCAGCAGCCTCGCGGGTAACACCGGGGAGCTGTTTTTT.

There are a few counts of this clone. The CDR3 DNA reads TGTGCCAGCAGCAACGACAGGGGTAACGCTGAAGCTTTCTTT. It yields the protein CASSNDRGNAEAFF. The chain combines TRBV2 with TRBJ1-1, with 8 bases aligning to TRBD1. Germline CDR1 SNHLY, CDR2 FYNNEI. The CDR3 is made up of 14 amino acids. Losses at the gene ends were 6 bases for V and 6 bases for J; bases not matched to a gene: 9.

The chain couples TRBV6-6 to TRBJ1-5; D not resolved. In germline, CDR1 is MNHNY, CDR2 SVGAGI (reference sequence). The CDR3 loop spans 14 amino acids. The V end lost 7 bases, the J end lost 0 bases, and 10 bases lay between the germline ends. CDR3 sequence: CASIGGFSNQPQHF. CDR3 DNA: TGTGCCAGCATTGGAGGGTTTAGCAATCAGCCCCAGCATTTT.

The CDR3 DNA follows: TGTGCCAGCAGTTTCCAGGGTACCGAAGCTTTCTTT. Translated: CASSFQGTEAFF. The rearrangement links TRBV6-5 to TRBJ1-1; D is possibly TRBD1 (5 bases). Trimming stripped 4 bases from V and 8 bases from J, with 11 bases between. CDR3 length: 12 amino acids. Germline V gives CDR1 MNHEY, CDR2 SVGAGI.

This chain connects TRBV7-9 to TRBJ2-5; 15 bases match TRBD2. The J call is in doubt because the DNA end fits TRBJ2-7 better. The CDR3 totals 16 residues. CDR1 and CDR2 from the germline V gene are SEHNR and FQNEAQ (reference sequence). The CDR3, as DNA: TGTGCCAGCAGCCCCGGACTAGCGGGAGGGTTCTACGAGCAGTACTTC. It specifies CASSPGLAGGFYEQYF.